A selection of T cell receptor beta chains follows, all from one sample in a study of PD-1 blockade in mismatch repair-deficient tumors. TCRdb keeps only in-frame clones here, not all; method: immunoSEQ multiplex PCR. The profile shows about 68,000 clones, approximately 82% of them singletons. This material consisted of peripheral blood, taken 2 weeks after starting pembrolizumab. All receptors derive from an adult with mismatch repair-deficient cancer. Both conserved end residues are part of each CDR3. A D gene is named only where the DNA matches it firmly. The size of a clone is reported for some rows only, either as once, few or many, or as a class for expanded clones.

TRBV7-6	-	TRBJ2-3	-	CASSLRTGSTDTQYF	TGTGCCAGCAGCTTAAGGACGGGGAGCACAGATACGCAGTATTTT
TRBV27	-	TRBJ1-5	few	CASSSSGAWHF	TGTGCCAGCAGTTCATCAGGGGCGTGGCATTTT
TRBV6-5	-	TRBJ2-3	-	CASKSEGTDTQYF	TGTGCCAGCAAGTCAGAAGGGACAGATACGCAGTATTTT
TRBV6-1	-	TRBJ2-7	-	CATRFEGFSYEQYF	TGTGCCACCAGATTTGAAGGTTTCTCCTACGAGCAGTACTTC
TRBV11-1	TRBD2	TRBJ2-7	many	CASSSGTGGKYEQYF	TGTGCCAGCAGCTCCGGAACGGGAGGGAAGTACGAGCAGTACTTC
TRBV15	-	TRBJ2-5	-	CATSRESAGNKETQYF	TGTGCCACCAGCAGAGAATCTGCGGGGAATAAAGAGACCCAGTACTTC
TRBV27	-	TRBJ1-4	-	CVSSLSRTQKKLFF	TGTGTCAGCAGTTTATCCCGGACCCAGAAAAAACTGTTTTTT
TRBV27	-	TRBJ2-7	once	CATSREGTYEQYF	TGTGCCACAAGCAGGGAAGGTACCTACGAGCAGTACTTC
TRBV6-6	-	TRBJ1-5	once	CASSPDRGPSNQPQHF	TGTGCCAGCAGCCCAGACCGGGGACCCAGCAATCAGCCCCAGCATTTT
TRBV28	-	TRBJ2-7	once	CASSAPGQSSYEQYF	TGTGCCAGCAGTGCTCCGGGGCAGAGCTCCTACGAGCAGTACTTC
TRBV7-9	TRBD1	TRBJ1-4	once	CASYRTGNNEKLFF	TGTGCCAGCTATCGGACAGGGAATAATGAAAAACTGTTTTTT
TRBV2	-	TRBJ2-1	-	CASSAIQGYNEQFF	TGTGCCAGCAGTGCTATACAGGGATACAATGAGCAGTTCTTC
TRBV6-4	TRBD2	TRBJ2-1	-	CATRRDTGLAGVFGEQFF	TGTGCCACCCGAAGGGACACTGGACTAGCGGGAGTGTTTGGTGAGCAGTTCTTC
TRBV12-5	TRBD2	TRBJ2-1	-	CASGLVLTSGRARGNEQFF	TGTGCTAGTGGTTTGGTACTTACTAGCGGGAGGGCCAGGGGCAATGAGCAGTTCTTC
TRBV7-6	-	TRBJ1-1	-	CASSFSEYTEAFF	TGTGCCAGCAGCTTTAGTGAGTACACTGAAGCTTTCTTT
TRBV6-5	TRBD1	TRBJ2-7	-	CASIGDRGQREQYF	TGTGCCAGCATCGGCGACAGGGGGCAAAGGGAGCAGTACTTC
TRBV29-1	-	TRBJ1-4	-	CSAGENEKLFF	TGCAGCGCTGGGGAAAATGAAAAACTGTTTTTT
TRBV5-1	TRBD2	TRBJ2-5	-	CASSLSASGGQETQYF	TGCGCCAGCAGCTTATCAGCTAGCGGGGGCCAAGAGACCCAGTACTTC
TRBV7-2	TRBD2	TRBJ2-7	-	CASSLERESYEQYF	TGTGCCAGCAGCTTGGAGCGGGAGAGCTACGAGCAGTACTTC
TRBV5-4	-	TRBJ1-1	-	CASSLQGELTEAFF	TGTGCCAGCAGCTTACAGGGCGAACTCACTGAAGCTTTCTTT
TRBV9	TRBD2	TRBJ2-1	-	CASSGGTSGRDEQFF	TGTGCCAGCAGCGGGGGGACTAGCGGGAGGGATGAGCAGTTCTTC
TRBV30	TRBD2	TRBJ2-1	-	CAWMPRTSGRTSSYNEQFF	TGTGCCTGGATGCCTCGGACTAGCGGGAGGACAAGCTCCTACAATGAGCAGTTCTTC
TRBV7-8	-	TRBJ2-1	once	CASSLGNTGGVDNEQFF	TGTGCCAGCAGCTTAGGGAACACAGGAGGGGTTGACAATGAGCAGTTCTTC
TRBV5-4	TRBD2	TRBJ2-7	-	CASSRPGRAGEYEQYF	TGTGCCAGCAGCCGGCCCGGTCGGGCGGGAGAATACGAGCAGTACTTC
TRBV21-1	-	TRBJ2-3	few	CASSPLYGERGTDTQYF	TGTGCCAGCAGTCCGCTTTATGGGGAAAGGGGCACAGATACGCAGTATTTT